Presented here are 15 T cell receptor beta chains from one specimen sequenced in a study of identical twins listed by TCRdb under 2016. Library creation used 5' RACE. The sequencing machine was an Illumina HiSeq 2000. TCRdb redid the processing of the public reads, applying fastp at Q25 and MiXCR, and retained in-frame beta chains. Under each unique CDR3 protein, matching rows form one entry showing the most common genes and DNA. Recorded for this sample are around 1.7 million distinct CDR3 sequences; roughly a third of them occurred a single time. The ten top clones hold about 0.25% of the sample. Sample: cord blood. The source is a newborn girl in good health.

For this clonotype: Germline and junction disagree at one end, which may indicate a read error. The chain employs TRBV15 and TRBJ1-1, with D uncertain. The germline gives CDR1 LNHNV, CDR2 YYDKDF (reference sequence). The CDR3 covers 17 residues. The DNA of the CDR3 is TGTGCCACCAGAAGAGATCTGCGGACGGTTATGAACACTGAAGCTTTCTTT. It codes for CATRRDLRTVMNTEAFF.

This clonotype was detected a few times. The V and J genes are TRBV27 and TRBJ1-2; 9 nucleotides match TRBD1. Germline CDR1 and CDR2: MNHEY and SMNVEV (reference sequence). After removal of 3 bases from V and 4 bases from J, the junction contained 15 bases not matched to a gene. The length of the CDR3 is 18 residues. CDR3 nucleotide sequence: TGTGCCAGCAGTTTTCTCCAGGATATGGGACAGGGAACCTATGGCTACACCTTC. The encoded protein is CASSFLQDMGQGTYGYTF.

The rearrangement joins TRBV20-1 to TRBJ1-2, with D unclear. The CDR3 loop spans 13 amino acids. CDR1 and CDR2 (germline): DFQATT, SNEGSKA (reference sequence). V was pared by 1 base and J by 8 bases, with 14 bases between. The CDR3 sequence: CSARVGLPGGYTF. The CDR3 nucleotides read TGCAGTGCTAGAGTAGGGCTTCCTGGAGGCTACACCTTC.

The chain is built from TRBV10-3 and TRBJ2-3; no definite D call. The CDR3 spans 13 residues. The germline CDR1 and CDR2 sequences are ENHRY and SYGVKD. V was clipped by 4 bases and J by 1 base, with 6 bases between them. The CDR3 region has the DNA TGTGCCATCAGTGGGCCGGGCACAGATACGCAGTATTTT. Protein sequence: CAISGPGTDTQYF.

Remarks on this clonotype: The junction differs from germline at one of its ends, possibly a read error. The chain couples TRBV4-1 to TRBJ2-2; no definite D call. The CDR3 has 12 residues. Germline CDR1 reads MGHRA; CDR2 reads YSYEKL. The CDR3, as DNA: TGCGCCGGCAGCCAAGGTCCCGGGGAGCTGTTTTTT. Its protein is CAGSQGPGELFF.

The table lists this clonotype with a few counts. The chain couples TRBV20-1 to TRBJ2-7, with TRBD1 matching 11 bases. The junction had 16 bases not matched to a gene; V was cut back by 5 bases and J by 4 bases. The length of the CDR3 is 17 residues. Germline V lookup: CDR1 DFQATT, CDR2 SNEGSKA (reference sequence). The CDR3 sequence: CSAPNTPSRDRGYEQYF. As DNA, the CDR3 is TGCAGTGCTCCTAACACACCCTCCCGGGACAGGGGGTACGAGCAGTACTTC.

The rearrangement joins TRBV10-3 to TRBJ2-7; unclear D gene. With 0 bases removed from V and 0 bases from J, the gap between germline ends came to 9 bases. Germline V gene data show CDR1 as ENHRY and CDR2 as SYGVKD. CDR3 length: 15 amino acids. The CDR3 here is CAISESRLSSYEQYF. In DNA form, the CDR3 reads TGTGCCATCAGTGAGTCTCGGCTGAGCTCCTACGAGCAGTACTTC.

This clonotype was picked up a small number of times. This chain uses TRBV2 with TRBJ2-1; 7 nucleotides align to TRBD1. The CDR3 runs to 15 residues. The germline gives CDR1 SNHLY, CDR2 FYNNEI. The V and J ends lost 3 bases and 5 bases, in that order; junction bases with no gene match: 7. CDR3 bases: TGTGCCAGCAGTGATCAGGGACAGCCTAACAATGAGCAGTTCTTC. Its translation: CASSDQGQPNNEQFF.

This CDR3 reads CASRRGLANNEQFF. The DNA of the CDR3 is TGTGCCAGCAGGAGGGGACTAGCCAACAATGAGCAGTTCTTC. The chain recombines TRBV6-1 with TRBJ2-1; 9 positions match TRBD2. Trimming at V came to 6 bases and at J to 5 bases, leaving 5 bases not matched to a gene. This CDR3 comprises 14 residues. The germline V gene encodes CDR1 MNHNS and CDR2 SASEGT.

A note on this clonotype: An end of the junction differs from the germline gene, which may be a read error. V usage is TRBV28 and J usage is TRBJ2-7; tentative D call: TRBD1 (5 bases). Per the germline V gene, CDR1 is MDHEN and CDR2 is SYDVKM. The CDR3 is 13 amino acids. CDR3 coding DNA: TGTGCCAGCCGCACCAGGGCGTCCTGCGAGCAGTACTTC. This sequence encodes CASRTRASCEQYF.

This rearrangement joins TRBV15 to TRBJ2-1, with 11 bases that match TRBD2. CDR3 length: 19 residues. Germline assignment: CDR1 LNHNV and CDR2 YYDKDF (reference sequence). Trimming removed 1 base from V and 4 bases from J; junction bases left unmatched: 12. The CDR3 reads CATSRVGQYLAGGYNEQFF. The CDR3 DNA follows: TGTGCCACCAGCAGAGTCGGACAGTACCTAGCGGGGGGATACAATGAGCAGTTCTTC.

The chain joins TRBV7-2 to TRBJ2-1; 12 nucleotides align to TRBD2. The DNA end lines up better with TRBJ2-7; the J call may be wrong. The CDR3 sequence is 16 residues long. In germline, CDR1 is SGHTA, CDR2 FQGNSA. CDR3 protein: CASSLTSGRPYNEQYF. The CDR3 DNA follows: TGTGCCAGCAGCTTGACTAGCGGGAGACCCTACAATGAGCAGTACTTC.

The chain has TRBV2 and TRBJ2-7; TRBD1 agrees at 11 bases. Unmatched junction bases numbered 8, after V lost 8 bases and J lost 5 bases. Germline V gene sequence: CDR1 SNHLY, CDR2 FYNNEI. The CDR3 length is 14 residues. This CDR3 reads CASVPRTGGNEQYF. For the CDR3, the DNA is TGTGCCAGCGTCCCTCGGACAGGGGGCAACGAGCAGTACTTC.

A note on this clonotype: The junction differs from germline at one of its ends, possibly a read error. V gene TRBV25-1 combines with J gene TRBJ1-4, with TRBD1 as a possible D gene (5 bases). This CDR3 has 15 amino acids. Germline V gene lookup returns CDR1 MGHDK and CDR2 SYGVNS. This chain's CDR3 is CAGSESGAFEGKLFF. The CDR3 DNA reads TGTGCCGGCAGTGAATCCGGGGCCTTCGAGGGAAAACTGTTTTTT.

The V gene is TRBV12-3 or TRBV12-4, the J gene TRBJ1-4, with D hard to call. The ends were cut back, 4 bases at V and 0 bases at J, with 6 bases in the middle. CDR3 length: 14 amino acids. This CDR3 is CASSSLATNEKLFF. As DNA, the CDR3 is TGTGCCAGCAGTTCCCTTGCAACTAATGAAAAACTGTTTTTT.